This is a list of T cell receptor beta chains from one sample in a study of identical twins. TCRdb passed the 5' RACE reads through MiXCR, listing each CDR3 protein once. The data contain 500,000 to 650,000 distinct CDR3 sequences, around 7.5% of them seen just once; the ten biggest clones take up 1.5% to 2%. These data were also reused for a study on yellow fever vaccine responses in identical twins.

The sequencing sample was made of PBMCs. These receptors all stem from a woman aged 18 to 35 in good health. Each CDR3 is given with its conserved first and last residue. Fields, in order: V gene, CDR3 protein.

>TRBV12-3/TRBV12-4
CASSPSKGSGNTIYF
>TRBV11-3
CASSLLGMVYNEQFF
>TRBV12-3/TRBV12-4
CAFCSPGLAGVSTDTQYF
>TRBV6-5
CASSYLSGYGTDTQYF
>TRBV14
CASSQDLLSYTQYF
>TRBV12-3/TRBV12-4
CASSFRVLSYEQYF
>TRBV20-1
CSAKGQGIGETQYF
>TRBV12-3/TRBV12-4
CASSWASGANVLTF
>TRBV14
CASSIMGQYGETQYF
>TRBV20-1
CSARAVEKLFF
>TRBV14
CASSQAVWDEQFF
>TRBV7-8
CASSLIRELFF
>TRBV20-1
CSARTSGETDTQYF
>TRBV11-2
CASSPVGALYNEQFF
>TRBV4-2
CASSQVKGLAGEGRETQYF
>TRBV12-3/TRBV12-4
CASSLGGFTSDNEQFF
>TRBV14
CASSQLRSVYEQYF
>TRBV5-1
CASSWTDRVNTEAFF
>TRBV14
CASSQALAGVGSQYF
>TRBV12-3/TRBV12-4
CASRLTGTSGNNEQFF